This TCR beta chain was captured by sequencing in a study of spatial heterogeneity in lung cancer. Time point: sample taken at primary tumor resection. Tumor, nontumor lung or frozen PBMC supplied whole RNA, sequenced without sorting. The donor group consisted of around 77 patients who had untreated, early-stage non-small cell lung cancer. CDR1 is SGHRS, CDR2 YFSETQ, per germline. The CDR3 sequence is 13 residues long. Trimming removed 7 bases at V and 6 bases at J, with 13 bases between. MiXCR, applied by TCRdb to the 5' RACE reads, yields one record per CDR3 protein. Of some 53,000 distinct CDR3 sequences detected, about 7% appear once; the ten largest clones hold approximately 2.6%. This clonotype was detected many times.

The chain is built from TRBV5-1 and TRBJ1-4; D uncertain. Material: PBMCs, obtained at surgery. The TCR originated in a female donor with early-stage non-small cell lung cancer. CDR3 nucleotides: TGCGCCAGCGCAGCAAGGAGCCATGAAAAACTGTTTTTT. It specifies CASAARSHEKLFF.